This TCR beta chain was captured in a study of T cell responses to AZD1222 COVID-19 vaccine. Clones were read by immunoSEQ multiplex PCR, and TCRdb kept only the in-frame ones, dropping some. Of roughly 50,000 clones listed, around 89% are singletons. To note about this clone: Its antigen is unidentified.

The J segment lost 7 bases and the V segment lost 7 bases, leaving 13 bases of the junction unmatched. The germline gives CDR1 SGHNT, CDR2 YENEEA. The CDR3 runs to 15 residues. Study-level findings and limits: The study found vaccine-associated CD4 TCRs spanning spike, dominant at 160-218 and 743-854. The repertoires were collected only after the peak T cell response.

The TCR sequence derives from an adult who received the AZD1222 COVID-19 vaccine. The V call is TRBV11-3, the J call TRBJ2-1; TRBD2 matches 7 bases. Specimen: peripheral blood, collected 28 days after the second AZD1222 dose. CDR3 in DNA: TGTGCCAGCACCAAAAACGGCCTAGCGGATAATGAGCAGTTCTTC. Translation gives CASTKNGLADNEQFF. Complete variable domain (other parts from reference TRBV11-3 and TRBJ2-1): EAGVVQSPRYKIIEKKQPVAFWCNPISGHNTLYWYLQNLGQGPELLIRYENEEAVDDSQLPKDRFSAERLKGVDSTLKIQPAELGDSAVYLCASTKNGLADNEQFFGPGTRLTVL.